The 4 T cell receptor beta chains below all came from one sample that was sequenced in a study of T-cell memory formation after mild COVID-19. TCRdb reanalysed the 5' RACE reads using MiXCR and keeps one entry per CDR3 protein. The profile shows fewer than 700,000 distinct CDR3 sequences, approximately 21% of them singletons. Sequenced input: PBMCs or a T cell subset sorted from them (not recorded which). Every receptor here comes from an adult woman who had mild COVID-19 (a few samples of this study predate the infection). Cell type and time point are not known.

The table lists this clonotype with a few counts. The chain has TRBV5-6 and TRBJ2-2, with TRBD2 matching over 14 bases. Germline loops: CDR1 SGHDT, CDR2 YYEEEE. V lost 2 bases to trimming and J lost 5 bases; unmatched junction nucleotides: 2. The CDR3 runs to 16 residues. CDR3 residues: CASSFGLAGGTGELFF. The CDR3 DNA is TGTGCCAGCAGCTTCGGACTAGCGGGGGGAACCGGGGAGCTGTTTTTT. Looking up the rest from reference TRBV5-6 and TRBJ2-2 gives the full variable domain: DAGVTQSPTHLIKTRGQQVTLRCSPKSGHDTVSWYQQALGQGPQFIFQYYEEEERQRGNFPDRFSGHQFPNYSSELNVNALLLGDSALYLCASSFGLAGGTGELFFGEGSRLTVL.

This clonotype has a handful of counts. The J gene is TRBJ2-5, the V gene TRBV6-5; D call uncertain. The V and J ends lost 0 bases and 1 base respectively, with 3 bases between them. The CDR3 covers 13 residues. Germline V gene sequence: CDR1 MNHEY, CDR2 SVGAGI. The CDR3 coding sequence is TGTGCCAGCAGTTACTCCGCCCAAGAGACCCAGTACTTC. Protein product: CASSYSAQETQYF.

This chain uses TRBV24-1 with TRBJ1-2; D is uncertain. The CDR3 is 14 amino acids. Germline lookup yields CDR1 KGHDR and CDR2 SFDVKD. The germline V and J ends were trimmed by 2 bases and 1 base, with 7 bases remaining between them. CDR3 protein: CATSDWKGNYGYTF. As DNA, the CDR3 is TGTGCCACCAGTGATTGGAAGGGTAACTATGGCTACACCTTC.

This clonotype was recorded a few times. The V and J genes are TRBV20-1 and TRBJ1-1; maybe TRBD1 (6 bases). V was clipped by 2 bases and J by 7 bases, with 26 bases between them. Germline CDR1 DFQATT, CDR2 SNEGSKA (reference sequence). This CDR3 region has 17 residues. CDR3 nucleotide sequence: TGCAGTGCTAGATTGTTGGTGGGTTCGGGGGGCGCAGGTGAAGCTTTCTTT. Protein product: CSARLLVGSGGAGEAFF.